The T cell receptor beta chain described here comes from a study of blood T cell repertoires in COVID-19. Sequenced by immunoSEQ multiplex PCR; TCRdb stores in-frame clones only, minus some. Seen here are fewer than 400,000 clones, about 90% observed once, and the top ten hold 1.5% to 2%. CDR3 length equals 17 residues. Trimming at V came to 5 bases and at J to 1 base, leaving 12 bases not matched to a gene. Germline V gene sequence: CDR1 SGHKS, CDR2 YYEKEE (reference sequence). The TCR sequence derives from a woman in her twenties or thirties who had recovered from COVID-19. The sequencing sample was made of PBMCs or T cells enriched from blood (not recorded which). The rearrangement uses TRBV5-5 and TRBJ1-2; 9 nucleotides align to TRBD1. CDR3 in amino acids: CASSYNPGQGINYGYTF. Written as DNA, the CDR3 is TGTGCCAGCAGTTATAATCCGGGACAGGGAATTAACTATGGCTACACCTTC. The full variable domain, its missing parts supplied by reference TRBV5-5 and TRBJ1-2, is DAGVTQSPTHLIKTRGQQVTLRCSPISGHKSVSWYQQVLGQGPQFIFQYYEKEERGRGNFPDRFSARQFPNYSSELNVNALLLGDSALYLCASSYNPGQGINYGYTFGSGTRLTVV.